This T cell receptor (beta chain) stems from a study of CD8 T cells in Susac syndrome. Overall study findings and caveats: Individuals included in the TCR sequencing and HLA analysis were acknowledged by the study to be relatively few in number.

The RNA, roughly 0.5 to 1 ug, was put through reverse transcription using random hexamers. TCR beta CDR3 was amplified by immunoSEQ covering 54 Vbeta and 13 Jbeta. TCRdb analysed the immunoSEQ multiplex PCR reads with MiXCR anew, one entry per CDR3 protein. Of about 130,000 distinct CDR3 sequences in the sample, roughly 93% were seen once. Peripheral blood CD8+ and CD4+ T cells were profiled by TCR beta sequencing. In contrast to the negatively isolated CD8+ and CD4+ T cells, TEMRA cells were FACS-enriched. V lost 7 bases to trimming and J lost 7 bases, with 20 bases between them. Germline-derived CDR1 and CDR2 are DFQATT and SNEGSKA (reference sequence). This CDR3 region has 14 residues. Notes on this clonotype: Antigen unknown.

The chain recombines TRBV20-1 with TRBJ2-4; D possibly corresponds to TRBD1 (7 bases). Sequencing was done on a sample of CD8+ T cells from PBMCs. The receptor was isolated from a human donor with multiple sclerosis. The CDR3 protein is CSGGPRGRINIQYF. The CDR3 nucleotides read TGCAGTGGGGGCCCCAGGGGGAGGATTAACATTCAGTACTTC.